This is a list of T cell receptor beta chains from one sample in a study of PD-1 blockade in classical Hodgkin lymphoma. Only in-frame clones appear in the TCRdb table, and some are missing; sequencing was by immunoSEQ multiplex PCR. Here the sample spans about 35,000 clones, 76% being singletons. Sequencing used peripheral blood mononuclear cells (PBMCs), obtained before the second cycle of nivolumab. The receptors come from a human donor with classical Hodgkin lymphoma. CDR3s include the opening cysteine and the closing phenylalanine or tryptophan. The D gene is left open where the match is weak. Clone size appears in some rows only: once, few, many, or a class for an expanded clone.

-,TRBV7-6,15,-,TRBJ1-4,TGTGCCAGCAGCTTAAGACCAGGGGCGGGTGAAAAACTGTTTTTT,CASSLRPGAGEKLFF
-,TRBV4-3,15,TRBD1,TRBJ1-5,TGCGCCAGCAGCCAGGGGACAGCCGGGGGTCAGCCCCAGCATTTT,CASSQGTAGGQPQHF
-,TRBV7-9,13,-,TRBJ2-7,TGTGCCAGCAGCCTCCCCCAACCCTACGAGCAGTACTTC,CASSLPQPYEQYF
-,TRBV4-1,14,-,TRBJ2-2,TGCGCCAGCAGCCACCCCAGGAGGGCCGGGGAGCTGTTTTTT,CASSHPRRAGELFF
-,TRBV18,18,-,TRBJ1-1,TGTGCCAGCTCACCACTCCTAAACAGACAGATTTCTAACACTGAAGCTTTCTTT,CASSPLLNRQISNTEAFF
-,TRBV7-2,14,TRBD1,TRBJ2-2,TGTGCCAGCAGTTCCCCCGGACAGGAAGGGGAGCTGTTTTTT,CASSSPGQEGELFF
many,TRBV7-2,16,-,TRBJ1-5,TGTGCCAGCAGCTCACCCAAACGCGGGGGAGAACAGCCCCAGCATTTT,CASSSPKRGGEQPQHF
-,TRBV5-1,16,TRBD2,TRBJ2-5,TGCGCCAGCAGCCTAGGACTAGCGGATCTCCAAGAGACCCAGTACTTC,CASSLGLADLQETQYF
-,TRBV13,14,-,TRBJ1-1,TGTGCCAGCTCCAGGGGCTCGATGTGGGGGTTGGCTTTCTTT,CASSRGSMWGLAFF
-,TRBV7-2,12,-,TRBJ2-1,TGTGCCAGCAGCGTGACCTACAATGAGCAGTTCTTC,CASSVTYNEQFF
-,TRBV7-3,14,-,TRBJ2-3,TGTGCCAGCAGCCTAGGGGAGAGCACAGATACGCAGTATTTT,CASSLGESTDTQYF
few,TRBV7-6,14,-,TRBJ2-5,TGTGCCAGCAGCTTAATCTTCTCCGGGGAGACCCAGTACTTC,CASSLIFSGETQYF